This T cell receptor (beta chain) was identified in a study of T cells in Graves' hyperthyroidism and ophthalmopathy. Trimming left V 4 bases short and J 1 base short, with 10 bases between. The V gene's germline CDR1 is SGHAT and CDR2 FQNNGV. The CDR3 loop spans 14 amino acids. This clonotype appeared many times. There were TCR beta CDR3 regions amplified from RNA transcripts. The study used the HTBI primer set for a first-round RT-PCR of the TCR CDR3. TCRdb used MiXCR to reprocess the multiplex PCR reads, holding one entry per CDR3 protein. Among more than 600,000 distinct CDR3 sequences listed, around 15% were seen once.

Sequencing was carried out using blood. V and J are TRBV11-2 and TRBJ2-5, with a tentative D call TRBD2 (6 bases). The sequence was collected from a man younger than 35 with Graves' hyperthyroidism. The CDR3 protein is CASSSGGTQETQYF. The CDR3 DNA reads TGTGCCAGCAGCTCTGGGGGGACCCAAGAGACCCAGTACTTC.